In this sample, the clone carrying this TCR beta chain is medium-sized. Its antigen remains unknown. Its ends do not fully match the called genes, so a read error is possible. TCRdb used MiXCR to reprocess the RT-PCR reads, holding one entry per CDR3 protein. The data hold 2,000 to 2,500 distinct CDR3 sequences, with approximately 7.8% observed a single time. This sample is part of a study of yellow fever vaccine responses in identical twins. CDR3 length equals 13 residues. Germline lookup yields CDR1 SSHAT and CDR2 FNYEAQ (reference sequence). Study-wide results and limits: Among the twins, the vaccine T cell response reportedly seemed partly convergent and partly personalized.

Here the sequenced sample was T cells from blood (PBMCs), unsorted or a sorted subset (not recorded which), taken 2 years after vaccination. The receptor comes from a woman under 30 who received the yellow fever vaccine. This rearrangement joins TRBV7-7 to TRBJ2-5; tentatively, D is TRBD1 (6 bases). DNA for the CDR3: TGTGCTAGCAGCCGCAGGGGCGGGGAGACCCAGTACTTC. Its protein product is CASSRRGGETQYF.